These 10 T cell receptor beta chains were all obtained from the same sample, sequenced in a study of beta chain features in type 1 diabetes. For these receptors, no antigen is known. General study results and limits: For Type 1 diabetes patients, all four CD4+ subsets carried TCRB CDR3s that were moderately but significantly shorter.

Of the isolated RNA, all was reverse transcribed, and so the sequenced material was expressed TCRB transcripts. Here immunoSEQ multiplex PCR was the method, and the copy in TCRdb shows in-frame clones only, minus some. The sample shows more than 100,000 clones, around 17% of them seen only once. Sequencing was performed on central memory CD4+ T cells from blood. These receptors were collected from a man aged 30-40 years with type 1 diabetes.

The CDR3 loop is CASSDQGYNEQFF. CDR3 sequence (DNA): TGTGCCAGCAGCGATCAGGGGTACAATGAGCAGTTCTTC. This sequence joins TRBV9 and TRBJ2-1, with a tentative D call TRBD1 (6 bases). V lost 3 bases and J 4 bases, leaving 8 bases between the germline ends. The CDR3 spans 13 residues. Germline lookup yields CDR1 SGDLS and CDR2 YYNGEE.

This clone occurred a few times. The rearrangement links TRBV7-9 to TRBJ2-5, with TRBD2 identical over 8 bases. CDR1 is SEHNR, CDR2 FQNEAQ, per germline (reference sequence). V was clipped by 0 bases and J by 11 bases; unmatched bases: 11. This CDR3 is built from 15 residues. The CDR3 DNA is TGTGCCAGCAGCTTAGCGCAGCGGGGGCCGGGACTACAGTACTTC. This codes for CASSLAQRGPGLQYF. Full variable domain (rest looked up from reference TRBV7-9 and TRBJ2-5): DTGVSQNPRHKITKRGQNVTFRCDPISEHNRLYWYRQTLGQGPEFLTYFQNEAQLEKSRLLSDRFSAERPKGSFSTLEIQRTEQGDSAMYLCASSLAQRGPGLQYFGPGTRLLVL.

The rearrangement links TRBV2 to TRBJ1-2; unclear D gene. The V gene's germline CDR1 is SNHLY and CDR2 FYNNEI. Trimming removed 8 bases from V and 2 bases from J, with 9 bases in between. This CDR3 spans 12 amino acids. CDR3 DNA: TGTGCCAGCGGATATAAGAACTATGGCTACACCTTC. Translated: CASGYKNYGYTF.

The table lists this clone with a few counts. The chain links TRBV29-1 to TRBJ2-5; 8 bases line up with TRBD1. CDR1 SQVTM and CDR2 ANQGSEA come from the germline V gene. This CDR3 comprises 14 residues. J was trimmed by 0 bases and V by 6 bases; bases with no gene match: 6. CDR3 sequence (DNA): TGCAGCGTCCAATTACAGGGGGACCAAGAGACCCAGTACTTC. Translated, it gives CSVQLQGDQETQYF.

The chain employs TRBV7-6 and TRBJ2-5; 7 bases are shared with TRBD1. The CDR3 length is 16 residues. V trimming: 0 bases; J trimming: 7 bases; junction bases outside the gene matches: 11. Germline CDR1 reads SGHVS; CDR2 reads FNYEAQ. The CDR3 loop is CASSLAETGSSGTQYF. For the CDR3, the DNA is TGTGCCAGCAGCTTAGCCGAGACAGGGAGTTCAGGGACCCAGTACTTC.

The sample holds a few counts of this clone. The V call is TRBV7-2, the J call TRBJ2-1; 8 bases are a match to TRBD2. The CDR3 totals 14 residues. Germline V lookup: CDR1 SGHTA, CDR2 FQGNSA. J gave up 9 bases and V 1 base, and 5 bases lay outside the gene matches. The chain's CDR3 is CASSLVHGGAEQFF. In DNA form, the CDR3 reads TGTGCCAGCAGCTTAGTTCACGGGGGGGCTGAGCAGTTCTTC.

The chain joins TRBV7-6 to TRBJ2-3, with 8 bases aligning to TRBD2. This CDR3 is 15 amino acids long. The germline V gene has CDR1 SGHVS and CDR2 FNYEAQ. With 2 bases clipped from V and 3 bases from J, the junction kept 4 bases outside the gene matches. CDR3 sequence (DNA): TGTGCCAGCAGCTTAATAGCGGGGAGTACAGATACGCAGTATTTT. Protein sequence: CASSLIAGSTDTQYF.

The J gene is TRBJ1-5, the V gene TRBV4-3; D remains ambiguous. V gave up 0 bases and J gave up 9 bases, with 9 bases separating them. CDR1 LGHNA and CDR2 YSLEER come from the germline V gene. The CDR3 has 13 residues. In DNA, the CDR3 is TGCGCCAGCAGCCAAGATGTCCTCATGCCCCAGCATTTT. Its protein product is CASSQDVLMPQHF.

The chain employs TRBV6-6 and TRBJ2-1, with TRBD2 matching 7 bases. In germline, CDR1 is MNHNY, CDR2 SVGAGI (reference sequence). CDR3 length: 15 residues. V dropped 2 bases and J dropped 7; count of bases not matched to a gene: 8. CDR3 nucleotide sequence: TGTGCCAGCAGTTACGGACGGCGCGGGGGTAATGAGCAGTTCTTC. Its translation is CASSYGRRGGNEQFF.

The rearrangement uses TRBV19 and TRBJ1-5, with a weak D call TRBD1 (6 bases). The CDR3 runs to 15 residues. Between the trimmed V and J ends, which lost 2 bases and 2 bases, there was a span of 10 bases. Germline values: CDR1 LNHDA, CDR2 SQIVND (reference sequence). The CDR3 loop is CASSISRGGNQPQHF. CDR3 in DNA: TGTGCCAGTAGTATAAGCAGGGGCGGCAATCAGCCCCAGCATTTT.